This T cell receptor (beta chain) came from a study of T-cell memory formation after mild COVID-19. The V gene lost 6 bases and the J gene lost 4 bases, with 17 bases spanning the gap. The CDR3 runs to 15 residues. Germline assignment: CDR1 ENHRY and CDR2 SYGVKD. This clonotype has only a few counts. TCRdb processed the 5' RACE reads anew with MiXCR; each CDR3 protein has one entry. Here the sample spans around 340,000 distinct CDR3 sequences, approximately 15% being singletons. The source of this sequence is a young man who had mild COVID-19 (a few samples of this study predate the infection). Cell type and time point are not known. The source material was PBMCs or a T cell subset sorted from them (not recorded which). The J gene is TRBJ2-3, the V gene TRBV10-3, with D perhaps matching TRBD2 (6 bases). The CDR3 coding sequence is TGTGCCATCAGCATACCGGGACTCCAATCAGATACGCAGTATTTT. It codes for CAISIPGLQSDTQYF.